The T cell receptor (beta chain) described here comes from a study of blood T cell repertoires in COVID-19. Trimming removed 7 bases from V and 6 bases from J; junction bases left unmatched: 6. Germline V gene data show CDR1 as MNHNY and CDR2 as SVGAGI (reference sequence). The CDR3 runs to 13 residues. Here immunoSEQ multiplex PCR was the method, and the copy in TCRdb shows in-frame clones only, minus some. This table has under 85,000 clones, over 70% appearing once. Sequencing was done on a sample of peripheral blood. The TCR comes from a human donor in a cohort sampled during active COVID-19. J is TRBJ1-2 and V is TRBV6-6, with 9 bases aligning to TRBD1. The CDR3 reads CASKGQGKDGYTF. CDR3 nucleotides: TGTGCCAGCAAGGGACAGGGCAAGGATGGCTACACCTTC.